This TCR beta chain was identified during a study of shared clonotypes between healthy human individuals. Study in general: The composition of the donors was a couple of women and a few men aged 18 to 49. Used for every donor were three CD4 naive, three CD4 memory, two CD8 naive and one CD8 memory plate. Study-wide points: Depth of sequencing was expected to influence donor clonotype sharing. Represented diversity, genetic and exposure-history alike, was limited by few donors.

Naive CD8 cells, CD45RO-negative and positively selected for CCR7, excluded terminally differentiated effector memory CD45RA+ cells. To note about this clone: The antigen is undetermined.

Method: immunoSEQ multiplex PCR; TCRdb's copy keeps in-frame clones and lacks some. The profile shows around 550,000 clones, 85% to 95% of them singletons. The V and J ends lost 3 bases and 3 bases respectively, with 9 bases between them. The CDR3 has 13 amino acids. Germline CDR1 is WNHNN and CDR2 is SYGVQD (reference sequence). The chain employs TRBV10-1 and TRBJ2-7; D is unclear. The clonotype originates from a woman in her twenties or thirties in good health. The sequencing input was naive CD8+ T cells sorted from blood. The CDR3 nucleotides are TGCGCCAGCAGTGACGGCCCCGGCTACGAGCAGTACTTC. The encoded protein is CASSDGPGYEQYF.